This T cell receptor (beta chain) was sequenced during a study of blood T cell repertoires in COVID-19. Study-level background: Italy, Spain and the United States were the sources of the convalescent and acute COVID-19 samples.

The CDR3 spans 15 residues. The ends lost 5 bases at V and 0 bases at J; junction bases unmatched: 7. Germline assignment: CDR1 SGHAT and CDR2 FQDESV (reference sequence). Everyone who took part was roughly 18 to 89 years old, and they came from about two dozen US areas. Two negative PCRs, clearance, or symptom resolution were required of recovered Cohort 3 donors. Repertoires were generated with immunoSEQ multiplex PCR, while TCRdb's copy carries only in-frame clones and drops some. The sample includes fewer than 400,000 clones, around 90% of them seen just once. Sequencing was done on a sample of PBMCs or T cells enriched from blood (not recorded which). V is TRBV11-1 and J is TRBJ2-7; 7 nucleotides align to TRBD2. This sequence originates from a man aged 60 to 69 who had recovered from COVID-19. CDR3 DNA sequence: TGTGCCAGCAGCCTCCTGGGGGGGAGCTCCTACGAGCAGTACTTC. Translation: CASSLLGGSSYEQYF.